Below are 28 T cell receptor beta chains sequenced from a single sample in a study of T-cell reconstitution after alpha-beta-depleted transplantation in children. Unique molecular identifiers were incorporated when the TCRbeta library was constructed. One entry per CDR3 protein, called by TCRdb with MiXCR from the PCR reads. Among about 270,000 distinct CDR3 sequences listed, approximately 9.6% were seen once. Material: PBMCs from the stem cell graft donor, obtained from the stem cell graft. Receptors originate from a human donor who donated a stem cell graft to a child with SCID.

As to this clonotype: A read error may explain this, as a much larger clone is one base away. This rearrangement joins TRBV12-3 or TRBV12-4 to TRBJ1-5, with a tentative D call TRBD1 (6 bases). The CDR3 contains 15 residues. The CDR3 DNA sequence: TGTACCAGCAGCTCTTCAGGGGCGGGCAATCAGCCCCAGCATTTT. This gives the protein CTSSSSGAGNQPQHF.

This clonotype has only a few counts. J is TRBJ2-2 and V is TRBV25-1, with D uncertain. V was shortened by 1 base and J by 6 bases, with 6 bases between the two germline ends. Germline V gene sequence: CDR1 MGHDK, CDR2 SYGVNS. CDR3 size: 13 residues. The CDR3 region has the DNA TGTGCCAGCAGTGAATTTAGGGCCGGGGAGCTGTTTTTT. The encoded protein is CASSEFRAGELFF.

This clonotype was seen a few times. The V and J genes are TRBV6-5 and TRBJ2-5; 10 nucleotides align to TRBD2. V shed 3 bases, J shed 1 base, and the junction held 8 bases outside the gene matches. The CDR3 consists of 17 residues. CDR1 is MNHEY, CDR2 SVGAGI, per germline. CDR3 region: CASSYGIAGGPQETQYF. DNA for the CDR3: TGTGCCAGCAGTTATGGTATAGCGGGGGGTCCCCAAGAGACCCAGTACTTC.

CDR3 coding DNA: TGTGCCAGCAGCCCCTCGGGACAGCTCTACGAGCAGTACTTC. Protein product: CASSPSGQLYEQYF. The chain uses TRBV11-2 and TRBJ2-7, with TRBD1 identical over 7 bases. The CDR3 runs 14 residues. Germline trimming cut 5 bases from V and 3 bases from J; bases unmatched to any gene: 7. The germline CDR1 and CDR2 sequences are SGHAT and FQNNGV.

The chain employs TRBV11-3 and TRBJ2-3, with unresolved D. V was pared by 3 bases and J by 0 bases, with 10 bases between. The germline gives CDR1 SGHNT, CDR2 YENEEA. The CDR3 sequence is 15 residues long. The CDR3 nucleotides are TGTGCCAGCAGCTTCGGCAGGACCAGCACAGATACGCAGTATTTT. The encoded protein is CASSFGRTSTDTQYF.

The rearrangement joins TRBV12-3 or TRBV12-4 to TRBJ1-3; no reliable D call. V lost 3 bases and J 4 bases, leaving 7 bases between the germline ends. The CDR3 sequence is 13 residues long. CDR3 residues: CASSFGGGNTIYF. In nucleotides, the CDR3 is TGTGCCAGCAGTTTTGGAGGGGGAAACACCATATATTTT.

This clonotype was observed a handful of times. CDR3 DNA sequence: TGTGCCAGCAGTAGACGGATAATGAACACTGAAGCTTTCTTT. Translated, it gives CASSRRIMNTEAFF. V is TRBV12-3 or TRBV12-4 and J is TRBJ1-1; D not certain. Between the trimmed V and J ends, which lost 5 bases and 0 bases, there was a span of 10 bases. The CDR3 has 14 amino acids.

This clonotype has ten or more counts. The chain employs TRBV10-3 and TRBJ2-1, with a weak D call TRBD1 (6 bases). Between the trimmed V and J ends, which lost 4 bases and 6 bases, there was a span of 13 bases. CDR1 ENHRY and CDR2 SYGVKD come from the germline V gene. The CDR3 runs to 14 residues. The CDR3 protein is CAISGGTGLNEQFF. Written as DNA, the CDR3 is TGTGCCATCAGTGGGGGCACAGGGCTCAATGAGCAGTTCTTC.

For this clonotype: One junction end does not reproduce the germline sequence, and a read error may be involved. The chain has TRBV6-1 and TRBJ1-4; tentative D call: TRBD1 (6 bases). CDR1 MNHNS and CDR2 SASEGT come from the germline V gene. The CDR3 contains 15 residues. CDR3 sequence reads: CASSEAQGTNEKLFF. The CDR3 nucleotides are TGTGCCAGCAGCGAAGCACAGGGAACTAATGAAAAACTGTTTTTT.

This clonotype was seen at least ten times. This rearrangement joins TRBV7-9 to TRBJ2-1; D unresolved. Germline lookup yields CDR1 SEHNR and CDR2 FQNEAQ (reference sequence). This CDR3 region has 16 residues. The germline V and J ends were trimmed by 5 bases and 0 bases, with 14 bases remaining between them. Here the CDR3 reads CASSPLTQFSYNEQFF. DNA of the CDR3: TGTGCCAGCAGCCCCCTAACTCAATTCTCCTACAATGAGCAGTTCTTC.

The chain has TRBV18 and TRBJ2-7, with D possibly matching TRBD1 (6 bases). Per germline, CDR1 KGHSH and CDR2 LQKENI. CDR3 length: 14 amino acids. V was pared by 3 bases and J by 3 bases, with 12 bases between. CDR3 region: CASSPAGTRYEQYF. For the CDR3, the DNA is TGTGCCAGCTCACCCGCCGGGACACGCTACGAGCAGTACTTC.

The J gene is TRBJ2-7, the V gene TRBV11-2; D is possibly TRBD1 (6 bases). The V gene lost 5 bases and the J gene lost 2 bases, with 13 bases spanning the gap. This CDR3 is 14 amino acids long. In germline, CDR1 is SGHAT, CDR2 FQNNGV. The CDR3 here is CASSNPGHPYEQYF. CDR3 coding DNA: TGTGCCAGCAGCAACCCGGGACATCCCTACGAGCAGTACTTC.

The chain employs TRBV12-3 or TRBV12-4 and TRBJ1-5; 9 bases agree with TRBD1. The ends lost 2 bases at V and 4 bases at J; junction bases unmatched: 3. The CDR3 loop spans 15 amino acids. This chain's CDR3 is CASSLSDRGNQPQHF. As DNA, the CDR3 is TGTGCCAGCAGTTTATCCGACAGGGGGAATCAGCCCCAGCATTTT.

V usage is TRBV7-9 and J usage is TRBJ1-1; no clear D. The germline CDR1 and CDR2 sequences are SEHNR and FQNEAQ (reference sequence). The V gene lost 5 bases and the J gene lost 1 base, with 14 bases spanning the gap. This CDR3 has 15 residues. The CDR3, as DNA: TGTGCCAGCAGCCCCCCCCGACGGTCGAACACTGAAGCTTTCTTT. The encoded protein is CASSPPRRSNTEAFF.

This clonotype was observed many times. This chain joins TRBV7-6 and TRBJ1-2, with 8 bases that match TRBD1. Germline lookup yields CDR1 SGHVS and CDR2 FNYEAQ. The CDR3 extends over 13 amino acids. J lost 4 bases, V lost 6 bases, and 4 bases had no gene match. CDR3: CASSTGGAYGYTF. CDR3 bases: TGTGCCAGCAGTACAGGGGGTGCCTATGGCTACACCTTC.

J is TRBJ2-2 and V is TRBV27; D uncertain. V gave up 3 bases and J gave up 5 bases, with 13 bases separating them. The CDR3 is 15 amino acids. Germline values: CDR1 MNHEY, CDR2 SMNVEV (reference sequence). CDR3 coding DNA: TGTGCCAGCAGTTTTCAGGTGGTCAGAACCGGGGAGCTGTTTTTT. Its translation: CASSFQVVRTGELFF.

The table lists this clonotype with a few counts. V and J are TRBV6-5 and TRBJ2-3; D gene ambiguous. The CDR3 loop spans 13 amino acids. V shed 5 bases and J shed 2 bases, with 8 bases lying between them. Germline lookup yields CDR1 MNHEY and CDR2 SVGAGI. CDR3 region: CASSHDSTDTQYF. The CDR3 coding sequence is TGTGCCAGCAGTCACGACTCCACAGATACGCAGTATTTT.

This rearrangement joins TRBV27 to TRBJ2-5; 9 nucleotides agree with TRBD1. The CDR3 is made up of 15 amino acids. CDR1 is MNHEY, CDR2 SMNVEV, per germline (reference sequence). V shed 3 bases, J shed 4 bases, and the junction held 6 bases outside the gene matches. The CDR3 region is CASSFRPTGGETQYF. The CDR3 coding sequence is TGTGCCAGCAGTTTCCGTCCGACAGGGGGAGAGACCCAGTACTTC.

The chain uses TRBV27 and TRBJ2-5, with D perhaps being TRBD1 or TRBD2 (6 bases each). The germline V gene has CDR1 MNHEY and CDR2 SMNVEV (reference sequence). V dropped 3 bases and J dropped 2 bases, with 13 bases sitting between them. The CDR3 is 15 amino acids. The CDR3 DNA is TGTGCCAGCAGTTTGGGGGGCAGTGCTCAAGAGACCCAGTACTTC. Protein sequence: CASSLGGSAQETQYF.

This clonotype was seen a few times. The J gene is TRBJ2-3, the V gene TRBV6-1; 8 bases agree with TRBD2. The CDR3 totals 18 residues. V was clipped by 6 bases and J by 1 base; unmatched bases: 15. Looked up from germline, CDR1 is MNHNS and CDR2 is SASEGT. The CDR3 sequence: CASRPWRGDNSGTDTQYF. The DNA of the CDR3 is TGTGCCAGCAGGCCATGGCGGGGGGACAATTCTGGCACAGATACGCAGTATTTT.

This clonotype has a handful of counts. The chain is built from TRBV5-1 and TRBJ2-3; tentative D call: TRBD2 (5 bases). Germline CDR1 SGHRS, CDR2 YFSETQ. CDR3 length: 15 amino acids. V was clipped by 0 bases and J by 4 bases, with 12 bases between them. In DNA, the CDR3 is TGCGCCAGCAGCTTGGAGGATGTGGAGGCAGATACGCAGTATTTT. Its translation is CASSLEDVEADTQYF.

V usage is TRBV2 and J usage is TRBJ2-7, with D perhaps TRBD1 (6 bases). This CDR3 region has 14 residues. With 0 bases removed from V and 2 bases from J, the gap between germline ends came to 8 bases. Per germline, CDR1 SNHLY and CDR2 FYNNEI. The DNA for the CDR3 is TGTGCCAGCAGTGAAGCGGCAGGGGCCTACGAGCAGTACTTC. Translation: CASSEAAGAYEQYF.

The chain uses TRBV5-1 and TRBJ1-2, with D possibly matching TRBD1 (6 bases). The CDR3 runs 16 residues. Germline V gene lookup returns CDR1 SGHRS and CDR2 YFSETQ. V lost 2 bases and J 10 bases, leaving 24 bases between the germline ends. The CDR3 region is CASSFETGIGKPPYTF. DNA for the CDR3: TGCGCCAGCAGCTTTGAAACAGGGATTGGGAAACCCCCCTACACCTTC.

This clonotype turned up a few times. The chain links TRBV6-2 or TRBV6-3 to TRBJ2-5; D remains unclear. Trimming took 5 bases from V and 4 from J, leaving 5 bases between them. The CDR3 consists of 11 residues. The V gene's germline CDR1 is MNHEY and CDR2 SVGEGT. The CDR3 bases are TGTGCCAGCAGTAAGAGAGAGACCCAGTACTTC. It codes for CASSKRETQYF.

The rearrangement uses TRBV5-1 and TRBJ2-7, with TRBD2 matching 12 bases. After removal of 0 bases from V and 2 bases from J, the junction contained 9 bases not matched to a gene. Looked up from germline, CDR1 is SGHRS and CDR2 is YFSETQ. CDR3 length: 18 amino acids. DNA for the CDR3: TGCGCCAGCAGCTTGGCTCAGCTAGCGGGGGGGAAGACCTACGAGCAGTACTTC. Residues: CASSLAQLAGGKTYEQYF.

This clonotype occurred many times. The V call is TRBV6-1, the J call TRBJ1-1; 8 bases map to TRBD1. CDR3 length: 15 residues. In germline, CDR1 is MNHNS, CDR2 SASEGT. Trimming took 6 bases from V and 0 from J; bases not matched to a gene: 6. CDR3 amino acids: CASRKTGEMNTEAFF. CDR3 coding DNA: TGTGCCAGCAGAAAGACAGGGGAAATGAACACTGAAGCTTTCTTT.

This clonotype has only a few counts. This sequence joins TRBV27 and TRBJ2-7, with D possibly being TRBD1 (6 bases). Germline V gene lookup returns CDR1 MNHEY and CDR2 SMNVEV (reference sequence). Trimming removed 0 bases at V and 2 bases at J, with 8 bases between. This CDR3 is built from 14 residues. This chain's CDR3 is CASSLSTGTYEQYF. The DNA for the CDR3 is TGTGCCAGCAGTTTATCGACAGGAACCTACGAGCAGTACTTC.

This clonotype occurred a few times. The chain joins TRBV9 to TRBJ1-2; D possibly corresponds to TRBD1 (6 bases). Germline CDR1 reads SGDLS; CDR2 reads YYNGEE. The CDR3 sequence is 16 residues long. Trimming cost V 4 bases and J 0 bases, with 16 bases left between them. CDR3 in DNA: TGTGCCAGCAGCCAGGGGTCACCACGGGCTAACTATGGCTACACCTTC. Translation gives CASSQGSPRANYGYTF.